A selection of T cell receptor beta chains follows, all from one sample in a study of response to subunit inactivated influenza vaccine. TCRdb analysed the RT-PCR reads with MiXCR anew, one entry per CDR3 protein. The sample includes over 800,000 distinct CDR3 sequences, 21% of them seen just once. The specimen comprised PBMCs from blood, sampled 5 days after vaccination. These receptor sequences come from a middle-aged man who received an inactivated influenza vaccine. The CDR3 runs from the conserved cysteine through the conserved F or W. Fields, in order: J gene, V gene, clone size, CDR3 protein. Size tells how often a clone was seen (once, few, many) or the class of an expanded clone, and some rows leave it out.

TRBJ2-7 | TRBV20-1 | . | CSADTTWGTPYEQYF
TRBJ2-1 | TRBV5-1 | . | CASSLGSGGSQLNEQFF
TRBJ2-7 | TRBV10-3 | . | CAISEGSGGQYF
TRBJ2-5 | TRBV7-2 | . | CASSLISLETQYF
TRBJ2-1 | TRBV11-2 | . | CASSLSGFADEQFF
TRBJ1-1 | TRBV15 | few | CATSRVFDTEAFF
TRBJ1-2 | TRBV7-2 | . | CASSLRIPPSGDGYTF
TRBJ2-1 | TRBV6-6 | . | CASSVGSEQFF
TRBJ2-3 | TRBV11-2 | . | CASSSQGGGTDTQYF
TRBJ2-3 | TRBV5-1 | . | CASHPGGASDTQYF
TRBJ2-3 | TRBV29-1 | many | CSVELGPTQYF
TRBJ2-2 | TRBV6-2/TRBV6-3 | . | CASSYSTGLAGELFF
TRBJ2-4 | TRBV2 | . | CASRLTGRNIQYF
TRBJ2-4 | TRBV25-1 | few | CASMAGWNNIQYF
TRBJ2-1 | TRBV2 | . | CASLMGFYNEQFF
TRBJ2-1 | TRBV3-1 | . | CASSPPGRYNEQFF
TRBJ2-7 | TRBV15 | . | CATTRDRGTYEQYF
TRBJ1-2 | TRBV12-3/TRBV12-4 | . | CASSFRQEEYYGYTF
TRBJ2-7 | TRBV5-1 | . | CASSGGSMSSYEQYF
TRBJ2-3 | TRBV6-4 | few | CASSVDLAGSDTQYF
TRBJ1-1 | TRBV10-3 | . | CAISLTGDNTEAFF
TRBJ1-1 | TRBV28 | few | CASRRPDTPATEAFF